The present T cell receptor (beta chain) was sequenced within a study of Graves' ophthalmopathy and Graves' hyperthyroidism. Study results and caveats: Blood samples also showed most expanded thyroid clonotypes exceeding 0.001 frequency.

Of note for this clonotype: The antigen is not known.

RNA transcripts were the source from which TCR beta CDR3 regions were amplified. First-round RT-PCR with HTBI primers preceded a second-round multiplex PCR. One entry per CDR3 protein results from TCRdb running MiXCR on the multiplex PCR reads. The sample records under 800,000 distinct CDR3 sequences, about a fifth being singletons. Uncontrolled infections, other autoimmune diseases, pregnancy or lactation barred patients from enrollment. Sampling about 10 ml of fresh peripheral blood provided the PBMCs. The CDR3 length is 11 residues. Germline assignment: CDR1 DFQATT and CDR2 SNEGSKA (reference sequence). Trimming stripped 5 bases from V and 9 bases from J, with 13 bases between.

V gene TRBV20-1 combines with J gene TRBJ1-1, with D tentatively TRBD1 (6 bases). The sequenced sample was peripheral blood. The clonotype originates from a woman aged 18-35 years with stable Graves' hyperthyroidism. Some clones in this sample may be carry-over from other donors' samples. CDR3 sequence reads: CSAPGQRQAFF. CDR3 in DNA: TGCAGTGCTCCCGGACAGCGCCAAGCTTTCTTT.